Below are 26 T cell receptor beta chains sequenced from a single sample in a study of CD4 and CD8 cells across lung adenocarcinoma regions. TCRdb independently ran MiXCR on the PCR reads; one entry per CDR3 protein. The sample holds 12,000 or so distinct CDR3 sequences; less than 60% are singletons and the top ten take 20% to 30%. Sequenced material: CD8+ T cells from the margin of a lung tumor. These receptors originate from a female donor with lung adenocarcinoma. The CD4 and CD8 labels of this study may be unreliable.

This clonotype was seen only a few times. Likely a read error: the CDR3 ends without its conserved phenylalanine or tryptophan. It is unclear where the CDR3 begins or ends on the DNA, so no DNA is shown, and the CDR3 is as TCRdb lists it. V usage is TRBV7-1 and J usage is TRBJ2-5. TRBV7-1 is labeled an ORF, and its function is uncertain. The CDR3 is 8 residues long, ends included. Here the CDR3 reads CAQQLIES.

This sequence joins TRBV10-3 and TRBJ2-2; D is perhaps TRBD2 (6 bases). V was clipped by 8 bases and J by 0 bases, with 13 bases between them. The V gene's germline CDR1 is ENHRY and CDR2 SYGVKD. The CDR3 is made up of 15 amino acids. CDR3 amino acids: CAIRRAGSNTGELFF. As DNA, the CDR3 is TGTGCCATCCGTCGGGCGGGGTCGAACACCGGGGAGCTGTTTTTT.

The chain uses TRBV6-1 and TRBJ1-4; the match to TRBD1 covers 9 bases. The CDR3 extends over 13 amino acids. The trim removed 9 bases at V and 6 bases at J, leaving 5 bases unmatched. The germline gives CDR1 MNHNS, CDR2 SASEGT. CDR3 nucleotides: TGTGCCAGTAACAGGGGGCACGATGAAAAACTGTTTTTT. Its translation is CASNRGHDEKLFF.

This clonotype ranks as medium-sized. The chain joins TRBV6-1 to TRBJ1-1, with D tentatively TRBD1 (5 bases). The CDR3 consists of 15 residues. V lost 3 bases, J lost 5 bases, and 16 bases lay in between. CDR1 MNHNS and CDR2 SASEGT come from the germline V gene. This CDR3 reads CASSDDRTFWTEAFF. For the CDR3, the DNA is TGTGCCAGCAGTGACGACAGAACGTTTTGGACTGAAGCTTTCTTT.

In this sample, this clonotype turned up many times. The chain is built from TRBV6-1 and TRBJ2-1, with 9 bases fitting TRBD1. The J call may be incorrect, as the DNA end agrees better with TRBJ2-7. This CDR3 has 14 amino acids. Germline CDR1 MNHNS, CDR2 SASEGT. In DNA, the CDR3 is TGTGCCAGCAGCCCGGACAGGGGATACAATGAGCAGTACTTC. This translates into CASSPDRGYNEQYF.

In its sample, this clonotype was seen a few times. This chain uses TRBV6-1 with TRBJ1-4, with 9 bases that match TRBD1. Germline-derived CDR1 and CDR2 are MNHNS and SASEGT. V lost 6 bases, J lost 3 bases, and 5 bases stayed unmatched. The CDR3 extends over 15 amino acids. The DNA for the CDR3 is TGTGCCAGCAGAGCCGGACAGGGGTCTAATGAAAAACTGTTTTTT. It translates to CASRAGQGSNEKLFF.

This clonotype was detected only a few times. This chain joins TRBV6-1 and TRBJ2-3; D unresolved. The CDR3 runs 13 residues. Deletions cut 4 bases from V and 4 bases from J, with 9 bases between. Germline values: CDR1 MNHNS, CDR2 SASEGT. The CDR3 is CASSVRAADTQYF. CDR3 sequence (DNA): TGTGCCAGCAGTGTCCGGGCGGCAGATACGCAGTATTTT.

The V call is TRBV6-1, the J call TRBJ2-3; TRBD2 might be the D (5 bases). Matching the DNA end better, TRBJ2-1 makes the J call doubtful. The CDR3 loop spans 15 amino acids. The germline V gene encodes CDR1 MNHNS and CDR2 SASEGT. Here the CDR3 DNA reads TGTGCCAGCAGATTCTACGGGATTAGCACCGATAAGCAGTTCTTC. Protein sequence: CASRFYGISTDKQFF.

V is TRBV12-3 or TRBV12-4 and J is TRBJ2-1; D is possibly TRBD2 (7 bases). The CDR3 loop spans 15 amino acids. V was clipped by 6 bases and J by 6 bases, with 18 bases between them. The CDR3 spells CASSGAGRGGNEQFF. In DNA, the CDR3 is TGTGCCAGCAGCGGGGCGGGGAGGGGGGGCAATGAGCAGTTCTTC.

This clonotype was recorded a few times. The J gene is TRBJ2-4, the V gene TRBV10-1; a weak D match, TRBD2 (5 bases). The J call may not be correct, given that the DNA end is closer to TRBJ2-5. CDR1 and CDR2 from the germline V gene are WNHNN and SYGVQD (reference sequence). The CDR3 loop spans 14 amino acids. In DNA form, the CDR3 reads TGCGCCAGCAGTGAGATGCGGAGCGGAGGGACCCAGTACTTC. This codes for CASSEMRSGGTQYF.

This clonotype was picked up many times. The rearrangement uses TRBV6-1 and TRBJ1-2, with D perhaps matching TRBD1 (5 bases). V lost 6 bases, J lost 4 bases, and 12 bases lay in between. The germline CDR1 and CDR2 sequences are MNHNS and SASEGT. The CDR3 has 13 amino acids. The CDR3 DNA reads TGTGCCAGCAGCCCCGGACATGCCTATGGCTACACCTTC. This translates into CASSPGHAYGYTF.

This clonotype was seen a single time. This chain uses TRBV10-1 with TRBJ2-4; D is unresolved. CDR1 WNHNN and CDR2 SYGVQD come from the germline V gene (reference sequence). The CDR3 sequence is 14 residues long. This chain's CDR3 is CAGSESRDEGSQYF. CDR3 in DNA: TGCGCGGGCAGTGAGAGCCGTGACGAAGGGTCCCAGTACTTC.

The V gene is TRBV6-5, the J gene TRBJ2-2; D assignment may be TRBD1 or TRBD2 (6 bases each). CDR1 is MNHEY and CDR2 is SVGAGI in the germline V gene. Trimming shortened V by 0 bases and J by 2 bases, and 10 bases separated the two germline ends. The CDR3 sequence is 16 residues long. The DNA for the CDR3 is TGTGCCAGCAGTTACTCGGGGGGCGGCAACACCGGGGAGCTGTTTTTT. This codes for CASSYSGGGNTGELFF.

The table lists this clonotype with a count of one. The chain joins TRBV23-1 to TRBJ2-1, with TRBD2 as a possible D gene (6 bases). TRBV23-1 is placed among ORFs of uncertain function. The CDR3 totals 13 residues. Trimming left V 0 bases short and J 8 bases short, with 8 bases between. CDR3 bases: TGCGCCAGCAGTCAATCGCCGGGGGATGAGCAGTTCTTC. Its protein product is CASSQSPGDEQFF.

On this clonotype itself: At one end the junction does not follow the germline gene, possibly because of a read error. The chain links TRBV10-2 to TRBJ2-1; weak D call: TRBD2 (6 bases). Looked up from germline, CDR1 is WSHSY and CDR2 is SAAADI. The CDR3 covers 14 residues. The CDR3, as DNA: TGTGCCAGGCCCGGGGGAGGTGACAAAGATACGCAGTACTTT. Translation gives CARPGGGDKDTQYF.

There are many counts of this clonotype. V usage is TRBV6-1 and J usage is TRBJ2-6; D may be TRBD1 (6 bases). The germline V and J ends were trimmed by 5 bases and 0 bases, with 17 bases remaining between them. Germline CDR1 and CDR2: MNHNS and SASEGT. There are 18 residues in the CDR3. In nucleotides, the CDR3 is TGTGCCAGCAGTCTTCAGGGGTGGGATACCTCTGGGGCCAACGTCCTGACTTTC. Translated: CASSLQGWDTSGANVLTF.

As DNA, the CDR3 is TGTGCCATCAGGACAGATGGGGGGAGCGAGACCCAGTACTTC. Translated: CAIRTDGGSETQYF. The V and J genes are TRBV10-3 and TRBJ2-1; a possible D gene is TRBD2 (6 bases). The DNA end lines up better with TRBJ2-5; the J call may be wrong. In germline, CDR1 is ENHRY, CDR2 SYGVKD. This CDR3 has 14 residues.

This clonotype was detected ten times or more. The gene calls are TRBV6-5 and TRBJ2-1; the D is unclear. From germline, CDR1 is MNHEY and CDR2 SVGAGI. V lost 2 bases and J 3 bases, leaving 2 bases between the germline ends. The CDR3 runs 12 residues. This CDR3 reads CASSYLYNEQFF. The CDR3 DNA reads TGTGCCAGCAGTTACCTCTACAATGAGCAGTTCTTC.

This clonotype has a handful of counts. The chain uses TRBV28 and TRBJ2-2; the D gene is possibly TRBD1 (6 bases). CDR3 size: 14 residues. The V and J ends lost 7 bases and 6 bases respectively, with 15 bases between them. Germline-derived CDR1 and CDR2 are MDHEN and SYDVKM. Here the CDR3 DNA reads TGTGCCAGCATGGGGGCAGGGCGACCCGGGGAGCTGTTTTTT. Translating it yields CASMGAGRPGELFF.

This clonotype was seen ten or more times. The V and J genes are TRBV6-1 and TRBJ2-4; no clear D gene. Germline V gene data show CDR1 as MNHNS and CDR2 as SASEGT. V lost 5 bases to trimming and J lost 13 bases, with 21 bases between them. The CDR3 is 14 residues long. CDR3: CASSLVNDRREQYF. Written as DNA, the CDR3 is TGTGCCAGCAGTCTAGTTAATGACCGTCGTGAGCAGTACTTC.

CDR3 coding DNA: TGTGCCAGCAGTTTATCGACTCCGGGACTAGCGGGTGTCGAACAGTTCTTC. This sequence encodes CASSLSTPGLAGVEQFF. The chain employs TRBV27 and TRBJ2-1; 12 nucleotides align to TRBD2. V shed 0 bases, J shed 13 bases, and the junction held 13 bases outside the gene matches. There are 17 residues in the CDR3. CDR1 is MNHEY, CDR2 SMNVEV, per germline (reference sequence).

This clonotype turned up a few times. Its ends do not fully match the called genes, so a read error is possible. The CDR3 sequence is CGAGLGGGDQDTQYF. The DNA for the CDR3 is TGTGGCGCGGGGCTCGGGGGCGGCGACCAAGATACCCAGTACTTC. V is TRBV7-2 and J is TRBJ2-5, with D possibly being TRBD1 or TRBD2 (6 bases each). CDR3 length: 15 amino acids. Germline-derived CDR1 and CDR2 are SGHTA and FQGNSA. Supplemented by reference TRBV7-2 and TRBJ2-5, the full variable domain reads GAGVSQSPSNKVTEKGKDVELRCDPISGHTALYWYRQSLGQGLEFLIYFQGNSAPDKSGLPSDRFSAERTGGSVSTLTIQRTQQEDSAVYLCGAGLGGGDQDTQYFGPGTRLLVL.

Points on this clonotype: This may be a read error, as it is one base from a much larger clone. The CDR3 does not close with the conserved phenylalanine or tryptophan, likely indicating a read error. This rearrangement joins TRBV12-3 or TRBV12-4 to TRBJ2-3; D ambiguous. Trimming pared 6 bases from V and 0 bases from J, leaving 10 bases between. The CDR3 is 14 amino acids. The CDR3 DNA reads TGTGCCAGCAGCCAGACACACAGCACAGATACGCAGTATTCT. Its protein product is CASSQTHSTDTQYS.

J is TRBJ2-3 and V is TRBV27, with D unresolved. CDR1 is MNHEY, CDR2 SMNVEV, per germline (reference sequence). V lost 0 bases to trimming and J lost 2 bases, with 6 bases between them. The CDR3 totals 14 residues. The CDR3 spells CASSLSPHTDTQYF. Written as DNA, the CDR3 is TGTGCCAGCAGTTTATCCCCTCACACAGATACGCAGTATTTT.

On this clonotype itself: This CDR3 is missing its conserved last phenylalanine or tryptophan, likely due to a read error. This chain's CDR3 is CARGWTGVQETQFS. The CDR3 nucleotides are TGTGCCAGGGGCTGGACAGGGGTCCAAGAGACCCAGTTCTCG. The genes are TRBV7-2 and TRBJ2-5, with TRBD1 matching over 9 bases. The J call may be mistaken, given a closer DNA end match to TRBJ2-1. This CDR3 spans 14 amino acids. Germline loops: CDR1 SGHTA, CDR2 FQGNSA.

This clonotype was counted a few times. The chain combines TRBV27 with TRBJ2-1; the match to TRBD1 covers 7 bases. The length of the CDR3 is 15 residues. Germline trimming cut 7 bases from V and 7 bases from J; bases unmatched to any gene: 13. The germline CDR1 and CDR2 sequences are MNHEY and SMNVEV (reference sequence). CDR3 sequence (DNA): TGTGCCAGCACCACATACCGGGACAGTCGTAATGAGCAGTTCTTC. This encodes CASTTYRDSRNEQFF.